These 13 T cell receptor beta chains were all obtained from the same sample, sequenced in a study of T cell repertoires in aging, cancer and after chemotherapy. Multiplex touch-down PCR with TRB-A/B primers amplified rearranged V-D-J TRB sequences. TCRdb analysed the multiplex PCR reads with MiXCR anew, one entry per CDR3 protein. The sample yields about 15,000 distinct CDR3 sequences, 40% to 55% seen once. Amplification of TCR beta used genomic DNA extracted from peripheral blood. Sequencing used blood. These receptors were collected from a human donor in good health.

This clonotype was detected only a few times. The V gene is TRBV19, the J gene TRBJ2-3; the D is unclear. The ends were cut back, 4 bases at V and 3 bases at J, with 5 bases in the middle. CDR3 length: 12 amino acids. CDR1 and CDR2 (germline): LNHDA, SQIVND (reference sequence). The CDR3 nucleotides read TGTGCCAGTAGTACCCTTACAGATACGCAGTATTTT. Protein product: CASSTLTDTQYF.

This clonotype was detected once. V usage is TRBV10-3 and J usage is TRBJ2-7, with D maybe TRBD1 (10 bases). The CDR3 sequence is 18 residues long. Germline values: CDR1 ENHRY, CDR2 SYGVKD. Trimming removed 10 bases from V and 0 bases from J, with 28 bases in between. Written as DNA, the CDR3 is TGTGCCACCTACCCGGGACAGGGGTTACTAGCGGGCTCCTACGAGCAGTACTTC. It yields the protein CATYPGQGLLAGSYEQYF.

In this sample, this clonotype is medium-sized. This chain uses TRBV19 with TRBJ2-6, with D uncertain. In germline, CDR1 is LNHDA, CDR2 SQIVND (reference sequence). Trimming stripped 8 bases from V and 0 bases from J, with 5 bases between. This CDR3 has 13 residues. CDR3 sequence: CASQASGANVLTF. In nucleotides, the CDR3 is TGTGCCAGTCAGGCCTCTGGGGCCAACGTCCTGACTTTC.

CDR3 loop: CATSKSTAVDYEQYF. The CDR3 DNA sequence: TGTGCCACCAGCAAATCGACTGCCGTCGACTACGAGCAGTACTTC. The chain recombines TRBV15 with TRBJ2-7; unclear D gene. The V gene lost 4 bases and the J gene lost 3 bases, with 16 bases spanning the gap. CDR3 size: 15 residues. Germline-derived CDR1 and CDR2 are LNHNV and YYDKDF (reference sequence).

This clonotype has more than one count but fewer than ten. This chain links TRBV6-1 with TRBJ2-2; 9 bases map to TRBD1. With V trimmed by 5 bases and J by 1 base, 8 bases remained unmatched. CDR1 is MNHNS and CDR2 is SASEGT in the germline V gene. CDR3 length equals 17 residues. The CDR3 is CASSRSRTGVNTGELFF. In DNA, the CDR3 is TGTGCCAGCAGTCGATCTCGGACAGGGGTGAACACCGGGGAGCTGTTTTTT.

Comments on this clonotype: One end of the junction fails to match germline, which may point to a read error. This chain joins TRBV18 and TRBJ2-7, with 9 bases lining up with TRBD1. Germline CDR1 is KGHSH and CDR2 is LQKENI. The CDR3 is 15 amino acids. The CDR3 DNA follows: TGTGTCAGCTCGGTGGGACAGGGAGTGGGGTACGAGCAGTACTTC. Translating gives CVSSVGQGVGYEQYF.

The V and J genes are TRBV15 and TRBJ2-1; TRBD2 is a possible D gene (6 bases). The V end was cut by 0 bases, the J end by 1 base, with 16 bases between. The germline V gene has CDR1 LNHNV and CDR2 YYDKDF (reference sequence). The CDR3 has 18 residues. As DNA, the CDR3 is TGTGCCACCAGCAGAGATCTGGGGGGAGCAGCTTCCTACAATGAGCAGTTCTTC. Translating gives CATSRDLGGAASYNEQFF.

The CDR3 loop is CASTRGGPYEQYF. CDR3 DNA sequence: TGTGCCAGCACCCGAGGGGGCCCCTACGAGCAGTACTTC. The genes are TRBV27 and TRBJ2-7, with TRBD1 matching over 7 bases. CDR1 and CDR2 from the germline V gene are MNHEY and SMNVEV (reference sequence). The CDR3 runs to 13 residues. Losses at the gene ends were 7 bases for V and 2 bases for J; bases not matched to a gene: 5.

This clonotype is classed as medium-sized. The rearrangement links TRBV29-1 to TRBJ2-1, with 10 bases matching TRBD2. This CDR3 region has 15 residues. Trimming removed 7 bases from V and 4 bases from J; junction bases left unmatched: 10. From germline, CDR1 is SQVTM and CDR2 ANQGSEA. CDR3 nucleotides: TGCAGCGCAATTAAGGGGACTAGCGAGTACAATGAGCAGTTCTTC. Translating it yields CSAIKGTSEYNEQFF.

This clonotype has just a few counts. The V gene is TRBV6-2 or TRBV6-3, the J gene TRBJ2-7; tentative D call: TRBD1 (6 bases). Germline loops: CDR1 MNHEY, CDR2 SVGEGT. V lost 2 bases and J 2 bases, leaving 10 bases between the germline ends. The length of the CDR3 is 14 residues. CDR3 nucleotides: TGTGCCAGCAGTTACGGACAGATCACCTACGAGCAGTACTTC. As protein: CASSYGQITYEQYF.

CDR3 nucleotides: TGCAGCGTTGTTGGCGGGAAGAGCTCCTACAATGAGCAGTTCTTC. Translating gives CSVVGGKSSYNEQFF. The J gene is TRBJ2-1, the V gene TRBV29-1; TRBD2 is a possible D gene (6 bases). This CDR3 contains 15 residues. With 4 bases removed from V and 0 bases from J, the gap between germline ends came to 13 bases. CDR1 is SQVTM and CDR2 is ANQGSEA in the germline V gene.

This clonotype appeared a few times. This chain connects TRBV13 to TRBJ1-4; the D gene is possibly TRBD1 (5 bases). CDR3 length: 15 residues. V lost 0 bases and J 6 bases, leaving 11 bases between the germline ends. Germline CDR1 and CDR2: PRHDT and FYEKMQ (reference sequence). CDR3 sequence (DNA): TGTGCCAGCAGCTTAGGTGGAGAGGGGTATGAAAAACTGTTTTTT. Residues: CASSLGGEGYEKLFF.

This clonotype was counted only a few times. CDR3 protein: CSVSPRTVNTEAFF. For the CDR3, the DNA is TGCAGCGTTTCCCCTCGGACTGTGAACACTGAAGCTTTCTTT. V is TRBV29-1 and J is TRBJ1-1; D is unresolved. The ends were cut back, 5 bases at V and 0 bases at J, with 13 bases in the middle. The CDR3 has 14 residues. CDR1 is SQVTM and CDR2 is ANQGSEA in the germline V gene.